The source of this TCR beta chain is a study of response to subunit inactivated influenza vaccine. Study observations and caveats: That few new T cells are recruited by each seasonal influenza vaccination was the authors' suggestion.

A note on this clonotype: The antigen remains undetermined.

Trimming stripped 10 bases from V and 4 bases from J, with 16 bases between. Germline loops: CDR1 ENHRY, CDR2 SYGVKD. The length of the CDR3 is 13 residues. TCRdb re-called the RT-PCR reads with MiXCR, one entry per CDR3 protein. The data hold more than 700,000 distinct CDR3 sequences, with around 21% observed a single time. The chain uses TRBV10-3 and TRBJ1-2; D might be TRBD1 (5 bases). The clonotype was recovered from a man aged 50 to 59 who received an inactivated influenza vaccine. Sequencing was performed on PBMCs from blood, taken 4 to 6 days after vaccination. The CDR3 coding sequence is TGTGCCAGCCGGGACGGGGTTTTCTATGGCTACACCTTC. This gives the protein CASRDGVFYGYTF.